Following are 27 T cell receptor beta chains from one sample sequenced in a study of beta chain features in type 1 diabetes. Findings and limits, study-wide: Among all four CD4+ subsets, Type 1 diabetes patients had TCRB CDR3s that were moderately but significantly shorter.

Sequencing targeted expressed TCRB transcripts, as all isolated RNA had been reverse transcribed. Data came from immunoSEQ multiplex PCR; TCRdb stores just in-frame clones and leaves some out. This table holds about 400,000 clones, around 12% found once. Their specific antigens are unknown. The sample consisted of naive CD4+ T cells from blood. The receptors derive from a woman aged 18-29 years with type 1 diabetes.

This clone was counted only a few times. The chain links TRBV18 to TRBJ1-2; D gene ambiguous. V lost 3 bases and J lost 4, with 15 bases in between. The CDR3 is made up of 15 amino acids. CDR1 KGHSH and CDR2 LQKENI come from the germline V gene. This chain's CDR3 is CASSPPSGFAYGYTF. CDR3 nucleotide sequence: TGTGCCAGCTCACCTCCGTCCGGGTTTGCCTATGGCTACACCTTC.

J is TRBJ2-7 and V is TRBV7-9; 7 nucleotides match TRBD1. Germline assignment: CDR1 SEHNR and CDR2 FQNEAQ (reference sequence). Unmatched junction bases numbered 7, after V lost 5 bases and J lost 0 bases. The length of the CDR3 is 15 residues. CDR3: CASSPGTASSYEQYF. For the CDR3, the DNA is TGTGCCAGCAGCCCGGGGACAGCCAGCTCCTACGAGCAGTACTTC.

V is TRBV7-2 and J is TRBJ2-7; maybe TRBD1 (5 bases). V was shortened by 5 bases and J by 3 bases, with 17 bases between the two germline ends. Germline lookup yields CDR1 SGHTA and CDR2 FQGNSA. The CDR3 runs to 15 residues. For the CDR3, the DNA is TGTGCCAGCAGCCCGATAGGACACCCAAGCTACGAGCAGTACTTC. Translation: CASSPIGHPSYEQYF.

The rearrangement joins TRBV14 to TRBJ2-4, with TRBD1 as a possible D gene (5 bases). The CDR3 has 17 amino acids. Trimming stripped 1 base from V and 1 base from J, with 14 bases between. CDR1 and CDR2 from the germline V gene are SGHDN and FVKESK. CDR3 sequence reads: CASSQAGIRDAKNIQYF. Here the CDR3 DNA reads TGTGCCAGCAGCCAAGCAGGGATTAGGGATGCCAAAAACATTCAGTACTTC.

This clone has more than one count but fewer than ten. The chain joins TRBV29-1 to TRBJ1-1; a weak D match, TRBD1 (6 bases). Germline V CDR1 and CDR2: SQVTM, ANQGSEA. Trimming took off 7 bases at V and 6 bases at J, with 15 bases between the two ends. This CDR3 has 12 residues. Written as DNA, the CDR3 is TGCAGCGCCTCCGACAGGACGTCTGAAGCTTTCTTT. This sequence encodes CSASDRTSEAFF.

This clone was counted a few times. The chain recombines TRBV7-8 with TRBJ1-2, with D unclear. V dropped 2 bases and J dropped 2 bases, with 12 bases sitting between them. The CDR3 sequence is 15 residues long. Germline V gives CDR1 SGHVS, CDR2 FQNEAQ. The CDR3 here is CASSLIRERNYGYTF. The CDR3 DNA reads TGTGCCAGCAGCTTAATTAGGGAGAGAAACTATGGCTACACCTTC. Variable domain in full (rest from reference TRBV7-8 and TRBJ1-2): GAGVSQSPRYKVAKRGQDVALRCDPISGHVSLFWYQQALGQGPEFLTYFQNEAQLDKSGLPSDRFFAERPEGSVSTLKIQRTQQEDSAVYLCASSLIRERNYGYTFGSGTRLTVV.

This clone occurred a few times. The same CDR3 is also encoded by other DNA sequences in this sample. The chain recombines TRBV29-1 with TRBJ2-1; D unclear. CDR3 length: 12 residues. V was shortened by 4 bases and J by 4 bases, with 8 bases between the two germline ends. Germline V gives CDR1 SQVTM, CDR2 ANQGSEA. The CDR3 is CSVAWQYNEQFF. The CDR3 region has the DNA TGCAGCGTTGCCTGGCAGTACAATGAGCAGTTCTTC.

In its sample, this clone was seen a few times. The chain employs TRBV30 and TRBJ2-1; the D gene is possibly TRBD2 (5 bases). The CDR3 is 13 amino acids. From germline, CDR1 is GTSNPN and CDR2 SVGIG (reference sequence). V was trimmed by 4 bases and J by 5 bases, leaving 12 bases between them. The CDR3 region is CAWNGKRNNEQFF. As DNA, the CDR3 is TGTGCCTGGAATGGAAAGCGGAACAATGAGCAGTTCTTC. Filled out from reference TRBV30 and TRBJ2-1, the complete variable domain reads SQTIHQWPATLVQPVGSPLSLECTVEGTSNPNLYWYRQAAGRGLQLLFYSVGIGQISSEVPQNLSASRPQDRQFILSSKKLLLSDSGFYLCAWNGKRNNEQFFGPGTRLTVL.

This clone was counted a few times. The V and J genes are TRBV7-7 and TRBJ2-1; D perhaps matches TRBD2 (7 bases). Germline CDR1 and CDR2: SSHAT and FNYEAQ (reference sequence). CDR3 length: 13 residues. As DNA, the CDR3 is TGTGCTAGCTCACCGGGGGGCTATAATGAGCAGTTCTTC. Its protein product is CASSPGGYNEQFF.

This clone was counted only a few times. This chain connects TRBV11-3 to TRBJ2-1, with D unclear. CDR1 is SGHNT and CDR2 is YENEEA in the germline V gene. The germline V and J ends were trimmed by 1 base and 7 bases, with 5 bases remaining between them. The CDR3 loop spans 12 amino acids. In nucleotides, the CDR3 is TGTGCCAGCAGCTTAGTCAGAAATGAGCAGTTCTTC. It specifies CASSLVRNEQFF.

This clone was found a few times. The V and J genes are TRBV5-4 and TRBJ1-2, with no clear D. This CDR3 comprises 13 residues. V lost 3 bases to trimming and J lost 4 bases, with 10 bases between them. Germline CDR1 and CDR2: SGHNT and YYREEE (reference sequence). The CDR3 here is CASSSGSVYGYTF. CDR3 DNA: TGTGCCAGCAGCTCCGGTTCTGTCTATGGCTACACCTTC.

Turning to this clone: Other DNA sequences of this sample code for an identical CDR3. The V gene is TRBV9, the J gene TRBJ2-5; 10 nucleotides align to TRBD2. CDR1 is SGDLS and CDR2 is YYNGEE in the germline V gene. The CDR3 contains 14 residues. The ends lost 0 bases at V and 5 bases at J; junction bases unmatched: 1. CDR3 DNA: TGTGCCAGCAGCGTAGAAGCGGGGGGGGAGACCCAGTACTTC. Protein: CASSVEAGGETQYF.

The gene calls are TRBV5-1 and TRBJ1-1; D is perhaps TRBD1 (6 bases). V lost 6 bases, J lost 3 bases, and 18 bases lay in between. This CDR3 has 15 residues. The germline gives CDR1 SGHRS, CDR2 YFSETQ. The CDR3 sequence: CASTLLGRGYTEAFF. DNA for the CDR3: TGCGCCAGCACCCTGCTTGGCAGGGGATACACTGAAGCTTTCTTT.

In the case of this clone: This sample includes further DNA sequences coding for the same CDR3. V and J are TRBV9 and TRBJ2-1, with 8 bases identical to TRBD2. CDR3 size: 15 residues. Germline lookup yields CDR1 SGDLS and CDR2 YYNGEE. The V and J ends lost 2 bases and 1 base, in that order; junction bases with no gene match: 2. Written as DNA, the CDR3 is TGTGCCAGCAGCGTCGGCGGGGGGTCCTACAATGAGCAGTTCTTC. Translated, it gives CASSVGGGSYNEQFF.

This clone was detected only a few times. V usage is TRBV6-5 and J usage is TRBJ2-5, with a possible D match to TRBD2 (6 bases). The CDR3 covers 14 residues. Per the germline V gene, CDR1 is MNHEY and CDR2 is SVGAGI. V was pared by 6 bases and J by 8 bases, with 19 bases between. The CDR3 sequence is CASSGGHHLDTQYF. CDR3 coding DNA: TGTGCCAGCAGCGGGGGTCACCATTTGGATACCCAGTACTTC.

This clone was seen only a few times. The V and J genes are TRBV30 and TRBJ1-2; 9 bases are a match to TRBD1. Germline values: CDR1 GTSNPN, CDR2 SVGIG (reference sequence). V dropped 8 bases and J dropped 7; count of bases not matched to a gene: 14. The CDR3 has 14 residues. CDR3 protein: CARTGTGSVVGYTF. The CDR3 DNA follows: TGTGCCCGTACCGGGACAGGGAGCGTCGTTGGCTACACCTTC.

The chain is built from TRBV29-1 and TRBJ2-1; D is uncertain. The CDR3 length is 14 residues. V lost 1 base to trimming and J lost 10 bases, with 17 bases between them. The germline V gene encodes CDR1 SQVTM and CDR2 ANQGSEA. The CDR3 is CSVEARVPKWEQFF. The CDR3 DNA reads TGCAGCGTTGAAGCCCGGGTCCCCAAGTGGGAGCAGTTCTTC.

This clone turned up a few times. The chain joins TRBV25-1 to TRBJ2-2; maybe TRBD1 (6 bases). CDR1 and CDR2 (germline): MGHDK, SYGVNS. V was trimmed by 7 bases and J by 5 bases, leaving 17 bases between them. The CDR3 spans 15 residues. CDR3 region: CASMIGQTLTGELFF. As DNA, the CDR3 is TGTGCCAGCATGATTGGACAGACATTAACCGGGGAGCTGTTTTTT.

This clone turned up a few times. The rearrangement links TRBV30 to TRBJ1-2, with TRBD1 identical over 7 bases. Unmatched junction bases numbered 3, after V lost 2 bases and J lost 3 bases. This CDR3 is 13 amino acids long. Per germline, CDR1 GTSNPN and CDR2 SVGIG (reference sequence). CDR3 coding DNA: TGTGCCTGGAGTTCAGACAGGGACTATGGCTACACCTTC. Its protein product is CAWSSDRDYGYTF.

This clone was found a few times. The rearrangement links TRBV30 to TRBJ2-1; 10 nucleotides align to TRBD1. V trimming: 6 bases; J trimming: 7 bases; junction bases outside the gene matches: 9. The CDR3 consists of 14 residues. Looked up from germline, CDR1 is GTSNPN and CDR2 is SVGIG (reference sequence). The CDR3 loop is CACLRDRGKNEQFF. For the CDR3, the DNA is TGTGCCTGCCTCCGGGACAGGGGAAAGAATGAGCAGTTCTTC.

The chain uses TRBV4-2 and TRBJ2-5, with 11 bases that match TRBD1. The CDR3 is made up of 17 amino acids. Germline CDR1 LGHNA, CDR2 YNFKEQ. V lost 3 bases and J lost 0; bases outside the gene matches: 6. The CDR3 reads CASSQGGTGGHQETQYF. The CDR3 DNA is TGTGCCAGCAGCCAGGGGGGGACAGGGGGTCACCAAGAGACCCAGTACTTC.

This clone was picked up a small number of times. The genes are TRBV25-1 and TRBJ2-3; maybe TRBD1 (6 bases). V gave up 6 bases and J gave up 3 bases, with 10 bases separating them. The CDR3 length is 13 residues. Germline V gives CDR1 MGHDK, CDR2 SYGVNS. The CDR3 nucleotides are TGTGCCAGCAGGGAAACAGGGACAGATACGCAGTATTTT. This encodes CASRETGTDTQYF.

The V gene is TRBV15, the J gene TRBJ2-3; a weak D match, TRBD2 (6 bases). This CDR3 is 16 amino acids long. The germline CDR1 and CDR2 sequences are LNHNV and YYDKDF (reference sequence). Trimming took 3 bases from V and 0 from J, leaving 13 bases between them. This CDR3 is CATSRGPGLSTDTQYF. Here the CDR3 DNA reads TGTGCCACCAGCAGGGGACCGGGACTTAGCACAGATACGCAGTATTTT.

This clone was counted only a few times. V is TRBV11-2 and J is TRBJ2-7; 7 bases are shared with TRBD1. V lost 1 base, J lost 4 bases, and 4 bases stayed unmatched. Per germline, CDR1 SGHAT and CDR2 FQNNGV. The CDR3 loop spans 14 amino acids. The CDR3 nucleotides are TGTGCCAGCAGCTTAGTTCAGGGGGTGTACGAGCAGTACTTC. It is translated as CASSLVQGVYEQYF. The whole variable domain, remainder taken from reference TRBV11-2 and TRBJ2-7, is EAGVAQSPRYKIIEKRQSVAFWCNPISGHATLYWYQQILGQGPKLLIQFQNNGVVDDSQLPKDRFSAERLKGVDSTLKIQPAKLEDSAVYLCASSLVQGVYEQYFGPGTRLTVT.

This chain uses TRBV25-1 with TRBJ1-4, with 8 bases lining up with TRBD1. V shed 7 bases and J 7 bases; nucleotides not matched to a gene: 8. Germline V gene data show CDR1 as MGHDK and CDR2 as SYGVNS. The CDR3 length is 14 residues. The CDR3 reads CASTRDRRGEKLFF. As DNA, the CDR3 is TGTGCCAGCACCAGGGACAGGAGGGGTGAAAAACTGTTTTTT.

This clone has only a few counts. The CDR3 loop reads CASSQTSYEQYF. The CDR3 nucleotides are TGTGCCAGCAGTCAAACTAGCTACGAGCAGTACTTC. The rearrangement links TRBV14 to TRBJ2-7, with a possible D match to TRBD2 (5 bases). V lost 6 bases to trimming and J lost 3 bases, with 9 bases between them. CDR3 length: 12 residues. Germline-derived CDR1 and CDR2 are SGHDN and FVKESK.

This clone came up a few times. This chain links TRBV7-2 with TRBJ1-6, with 7 bases aligning to TRBD1. Per the germline V gene, CDR1 is SGHTA and CDR2 is FQGNSA. There are 15 residues in the CDR3. V lost 5 bases, J lost 13 bases, and 14 bases stayed unmatched. The CDR3 spells CASSPRDRALFPLHF. The CDR3 bases are TGTGCCAGCAGCCCCCGGGACAGAGCTTTGTTCCCCCTCCACTTT.